The 32 T cell receptor beta chains listed next were all sequenced from one sample in a study of cytomegalovirus exposure and HLA in healthy donors. Sequencing used immunoSEQ multiplex PCR; TCRdb keeps in-frame clones, though not all of them. This table holds approximately 54,000 clones, roughly nine tenths found once. Sequencing used PBMCs. The receptors come from a woman between 18 and 30 years old in good health and CMV-seropositive.

As DNA, the CDR3 is TGTGCCAGCAGTGAGACTAGCGGGGGGGCGTCCGAGCAGTTCTTC. It yields the protein CASSETSGGASEQFF. The chain carries TRBV6-4 and TRBJ2-1, with 14 bases fitting TRBD2. This CDR3 has 15 residues. Trimming removed 3 bases from V and 10 bases from J; junction bases left unmatched: 5. In germline, CDR1 is MRHNA, CDR2 SNTAGT.

The V call is TRBV5-4, the J call TRBJ1-1; 8 positions agree with TRBD1. This CDR3 has 15 amino acids. V gave up 4 bases and J gave up 1 base; unmatched junction bases: 6. Germline V gene sequence: CDR1 SGHNT, CDR2 YYREEE (reference sequence). In nucleotides, the CDR3 is TGTGCCAGCAGCGAACCTACAGGGGGGAACACTGAAGCTTTCTTT. Amino acids: CASSEPTGGNTEAFF.

The chain recombines TRBV7-9 with TRBJ2-3; 8 bases are shared with TRBD2. This CDR3 has 15 amino acids. Germline V gives CDR1 SEHNR, CDR2 FQNEAQ (reference sequence). With 0 bases clipped from V and 1 base from J, the junction kept 0 bases outside the gene matches. The CDR3: CASSLASGGTDTQYF. The DNA of the CDR3 is TGTGCCAGCAGCTTAGCTAGCGGGGGCACAGATACGCAGTATTTT.

The V call is TRBV27, the J call TRBJ2-7; no firm D call. This CDR3 has 16 amino acids. Germline V lookup: CDR1 MNHEY, CDR2 SMNVEV (reference sequence). The ends were cut back, 0 bases at V and 7 bases at J, with 19 bases in the middle. CDR3 in DNA: TGTGCCAGCAGTTTATCGTCTGCGAACAGTCCCGGTGAGCAGTACTTC. This codes for CASSLSSANSPGEQYF.

The table lists this clone with a few counts. The chain employs TRBV2 and TRBJ1-6; D not resolved. The germline V and J ends were trimmed by 3 bases and 10 bases, with 10 bases remaining between them. This CDR3 spans 13 amino acids. Germline lookup yields CDR1 SNHLY and CDR2 FYNNEI. CDR3 in DNA: TGTGCCAGCAGTGATTCGCAGGTATCACCCCTCCACTTT. As protein: CASSDSQVSPLHF.

This sequence joins TRBV6-4 and TRBJ1-3; D is unresolved. Trimming pared 0 bases from V and 4 bases from J, leaving 19 bases between. This CDR3 contains 18 residues. Germline V gene lookup returns CDR1 MRHNA and CDR2 SNTAGT. This CDR3 is CASSDSPEGRVRGNTIYF. The CDR3 coding sequence is TGTGCCAGCAGTGACTCCCCCGAGGGAAGGGTGAGGGGAAACACCATATATTTT.

The chain uses TRBV18 and TRBJ1-6; possibly TRBD1 for D (6 bases). V gave up 2 bases and J gave up 7 bases, with 12 bases separating them. Germline assignment: CDR1 KGHSH and CDR2 LQKENI. The CDR3 totals 15 residues. The CDR3 nucleotides are TGTGCCAGCTCACCAGCTAGACAGGAAAATTCACCCCTCCACTTT. Its translation is CASSPARQENSPLHF.

The genes are TRBV11-3 and TRBJ2-1, with D tentatively TRBD2 (5 bases). The V gene's germline CDR1 is SGHNT and CDR2 YENEEA. V was clipped by 5 bases and J by 0 bases, with 11 bases between them. The CDR3 contains 15 residues. The DNA for the CDR3 is TGTGCCAGCAGCCGAGGGAGTAGCTCCTACAATGAGCAGTTCTTC. Protein: CASSRGSSSYNEQFF.

The chain uses TRBV4-3 and TRBJ1-4; maybe TRBD1 (6 bases). Germline assignment: CDR1 LGHNA and CDR2 YSLEER. Trimming took off 0 bases at V and 0 bases at J, with 14 bases between the two ends. The CDR3 totals 18 residues. CDR3 nucleotide sequence: TGCGCCAGCAGCCAAGATCGGTCAGGGGATGCAACTAATGAAAAACTGTTTTTT. Residues: CASSQDRSGDATNEKLFF.

The rearrangement joins TRBV11-2 to TRBJ1-1; D is uncertain. CDR3 length: 13 amino acids. The V end lost 1 base, the J end lost 2 bases, and 5 bases lay between the germline ends. Germline V gene lookup returns CDR1 SGHAT and CDR2 FQNNGV. DNA for the CDR3: TGTGCCAGCAGCTTAGGGGCTAACACTGAAGCTTTCTTT. Residues: CASSLGANTEAFF.

The CDR3 here is CASSQEAHEKLFF. DNA for the CDR3: TGCGCCAGCAGCCAAGAGGCCCATGAAAAACTGTTTTTT. This chain links TRBV4-1 with TRBJ1-4; D unclear. Between the trimmed V and J ends, which lost 0 bases and 6 bases, there was a span of 5 bases. The CDR3 is 13 residues long. Germline CDR1 is MGHRA and CDR2 is YSYEKL.

The chain is built from TRBV2 and TRBJ2-1, with D possibly matching TRBD1 (5 bases). Germline-derived CDR1 and CDR2 are SNHLY and FYNNEI. Trimming left V 4 bases short and J 3 bases short, with 7 bases between. The CDR3 runs to 13 residues. The CDR3 DNA is TGTGCCAGCAGTGCGGACAACTACAATGAGCAGTTCTTC. As protein: CASSADNYNEQFF.

The chain uses TRBV7-2 and TRBJ2-2, with D maybe TRBD1 (5 bases). This CDR3 has 15 amino acids. Trimming left V 5 bases short and J 4 bases short, with 14 bases between. Germline CDR1 SGHTA, CDR2 FQGNSA. CDR3 in amino acids: CASSRQGMGTGELFF. The CDR3, as DNA: TGTGCCAGCAGCCGCCAGGGTATGGGCACCGGGGAGCTGTTTTTT.

DNA of the CDR3: TGTGCCAGCAGCCTTCTTTGGGGGGGTGATGGCTACACCTTC. This gives the protein CASSLLWGGDGYTF. The chain recombines TRBV5-8 with TRBJ1-2; TRBD1 might be the D (5 bases). V gave up 4 bases and J gave up 6 bases, with 16 bases separating them. The CDR3 loop spans 14 amino acids. Germline V gives CDR1 SGHTS, CDR2 YDEGEE.

This sequence joins TRBV28 and TRBJ1-2; no definite D call. This CDR3 has 12 residues. V lost 8 bases and J 0 bases, leaving 7 bases between the germline ends. The germline gives CDR1 MDHEN, CDR2 SYDVKM. This CDR3 reads CASGTANYGYTF. For the CDR3, the DNA is TGTGCCAGCGGTACAGCTAACTATGGCTACACCTTC.

The chain has TRBV2 and TRBJ2-4; 7 bases map to TRBD2. Germline trimming cut 11 bases from V and 6 bases from J; bases unmatched to any gene: 7. This CDR3 region has 12 residues. Germline-derived CDR1 and CDR2 are SNHLY and FYNNEI. CDR3 DNA sequence: TGTGCCGGGGAGGGCTACGGAAACATTCAGTACTTC. Its translation: CAGEGYGNIQYF.

This clone has just a few counts. The gene calls are TRBV2 and TRBJ1-5; tentative D call: TRBD1 (6 bases). The CDR3 is 15 residues long. The V end was cut by 6 bases, the J end by 0 bases, with 12 bases between. Per the germline V gene, CDR1 is SNHLY and CDR2 is FYNNEI. The CDR3 here is CASSLGQYSNQPQHF. The CDR3 nucleotides are TGTGCCAGCAGCTTAGGACAGTATAGCAATCAGCCCCAGCATTTT.

The CDR3: CASSLGGTGGSPLHF. Written as DNA, the CDR3 is TGTGCCAGCAGCTTAGGGGGGACAGGGGGCTCACCCCTCCACTTT. V usage is TRBV7-9 and J usage is TRBJ1-6; 12 bases match TRBD1. Trimming took 1 base from V and 10 from J; bases not matched to a gene: 2. CDR3 length: 15 amino acids. The germline V gene encodes CDR1 SEHNR and CDR2 FQNEAQ (reference sequence).

This chain joins TRBV4-1 and TRBJ1-4, with TRBD1 identical over 7 bases. J was trimmed by 4 bases and V by 2 bases; bases with no gene match: 10. Germline V lookup: CDR1 MGHRA, CDR2 YSYEKL. The CDR3 has 17 residues. The CDR3: CASSQRLGTDRNEKLFF. The CDR3 nucleotides read TGCGCCAGCAGCCAAAGACTCGGGACAGACCGTAATGAAAAACTGTTTTTT.

The V gene is TRBV30, the J gene TRBJ2-3; 10 nucleotides line up with TRBD2. Germline V gives CDR1 GTSNPN, CDR2 SVGIG (reference sequence). The CDR3 is 15 amino acids. V was clipped by 0 bases and J by 1 base; unmatched bases: 1. Here the CDR3 DNA reads TGTGCCTGGAGTGTAGGGACTAGCGGCACAGATACGCAGTATTTT. Translating it yields CAWSVGTSGTDTQYF.

The CDR3 spells CASSEAWSGGNQPQHF. The CDR3, as DNA: TGTGCCAGCAGTGAAGCGTGGTCAGGGGGCAATCAGCCCCAGCATTTT. The J gene is TRBJ1-5, the V gene TRBV6-1; TRBD1 is a possible D gene (6 bases). CDR1 and CDR2 (germline): MNHNS, SASEGT. Between the trimmed V and J ends, which lost 0 bases and 2 bases, there was a span of 11 bases. The length of the CDR3 is 16 residues.

V gene TRBV5-6 combines with J gene TRBJ2-7, with TRBD2 identical over 8 bases. Germline values: CDR1 SGHDT, CDR2 YYEEEE. V was clipped by 4 bases and J by 5 bases; unmatched bases: 5. This CDR3 contains 13 residues. CDR3 bases: TGTGCCAGCAGCCGGGGAGCGGGGGACGAGCAGTACTTC. Amino acids: CASSRGAGDEQYF.

The chain joins TRBV19 to TRBJ1-4; tentatively, D is TRBD1 (6 bases). There are 15 residues in the CDR3. In germline, CDR1 is LNHDA, CDR2 SQIVND (reference sequence). The V gene lost 5 bases and the J gene lost 4 bases, with 14 bases spanning the gap. CDR3: CASSLTTGVNEKLFF. In DNA, the CDR3 is TGTGCCAGTAGTCTAACGACAGGAGTTAATGAAAAACTGTTTTTT.

The rearrangement uses TRBV6-5 and TRBJ1-1, with TRBD1 as a possible D gene (5 bases). Germline assignment: CDR1 MNHEY and CDR2 SVGAGI. This CDR3 has 13 amino acids. V was cut by 6 bases and J by 4 bases, with 12 bases left in between. The CDR3 sequence is CASSQAGGTEAFF. The DNA of the CDR3 is TGTGCCAGCAGCCAGGCGGGGGGCACTGAAGCTTTCTTT.

This sequence joins TRBV28 and TRBJ1-4; D is undetermined. Per the germline V gene, CDR1 is MDHEN and CDR2 is SYDVKM. The length of the CDR3 is 14 residues. Trimming left V 3 bases short and J 1 base short, with 6 bases between. The CDR3 sequence: CASSLGGTNEKLFF. CDR3 nucleotides: TGTGCCAGCAGTTTGGGAGGAACTAATGAAAAACTGTTTTTT. Supplemented by reference TRBV28 and TRBJ1-4, the full variable domain reads DVKVTQSSRYLVKRTGEKVFLECVQDMDHENMFWYRQDPGLGLRLIYFSYDVKMKEKGDIPEGYSVSREKKERFSLILESASTNQTSMYLCASSLGGTNEKLFFGSGTQLSVL.

This rearrangement joins TRBV19 to TRBJ1-5; perhaps TRBD1 as D (5 bases). The CDR3 covers 12 residues. Germline-derived CDR1 and CDR2 are LNHDA and SQIVND (reference sequence). V lost 2 bases to trimming and J lost 7 bases, with 6 bases between them. In nucleotides, the CDR3 is TGTGCCAGTAGTATAAGGGGACAGCCCCAGCATTTT. Its translation: CASSIRGQPQHF.

V and J are TRBV27 and TRBJ1-2; 8 positions match TRBD1. Germline CDR1 reads MNHEY; CDR2 reads SMNVEV (reference sequence). The CDR3 is made up of 14 amino acids. The V and J ends lost 3 bases and 7 bases, in that order; junction bases with no gene match: 7. CDR3 DNA: TGTGCCAGCAGTTTTCAGGGGGCGCGGGGTGGCTACACCTTC. Encoded protein: CASSFQGARGGYTF.

The rearrangement uses TRBV11-3 and TRBJ2-2; 7 positions match TRBD1. Germline lookup yields CDR1 SGHNT and CDR2 YENEEA. V trimming: 5 bases; J trimming: 0 bases; junction bases outside the gene matches: 3. CDR3 length: 15 residues. CDR3 in amino acids: CASSPGQSNTGELFF. The CDR3 nucleotides are TGTGCCAGCAGCCCGGGACAGTCGAACACCGGGGAGCTGTTTTTT.

The chain uses TRBV30 and TRBJ1-5; 12 bases are a match to TRBD1. V lost 2 bases, J lost 9 bases, and 8 bases stayed unmatched. Germline assignment: CDR1 GTSNPN and CDR2 SVGIG (reference sequence). The CDR3 consists of 15 residues. The CDR3 DNA reads as TGTGCCTGGAGTCCTGGGACAGGGGGCCCTCGGCCCCAGCATTTT. It encodes CAWSPGTGGPRPQHF.

The chain is built from TRBV5-4 and TRBJ1-2; D may be TRBD1 (5 bases). Trimming pared 4 bases from V and 5 bases from J, leaving 18 bases between. The germline gives CDR1 SGHNT, CDR2 YYREEE (reference sequence). This CDR3 region has 15 residues. The CDR3 DNA reads as TGTGCCAGCAGCCCCCGCGGTTCTAGGGGATATGGCTACACCTTC. It encodes CASSPRGSRGYGYTF.

This chain connects TRBV23-1 to TRBJ1-2, with D perhaps TRBD1 (6 bases). TRBV23-1 is an ORF, and what it does is uncertain. CDR3 length: 15 amino acids. The germline V and J ends were trimmed by 8 bases and 2 bases, with 18 bases remaining between them. This CDR3 is CASGFTGTGNYGYTF. The CDR3 nucleotides are TGCGCCAGCGGTTTTACAGGGACCGGGAACTATGGCTACACCTTC.

This clone occurred once. The gene calls are TRBV11-2 and TRBJ2-2; 15 bases are shared with TRBD2. The CDR3 extends over 18 amino acids. Trimming at V came to 5 bases and at J to 5 bases, leaving 9 bases not matched to a gene. Germline-derived CDR1 and CDR2 are SGHAT and FQNNGV. CDR3 in DNA: TGTGCCAGCAGCCAGGGACTAGCGGGGGGCTTTGGTACCGGGGAGCTGTTTTTT. Translation gives CASSQGLAGGFGTGELFF.